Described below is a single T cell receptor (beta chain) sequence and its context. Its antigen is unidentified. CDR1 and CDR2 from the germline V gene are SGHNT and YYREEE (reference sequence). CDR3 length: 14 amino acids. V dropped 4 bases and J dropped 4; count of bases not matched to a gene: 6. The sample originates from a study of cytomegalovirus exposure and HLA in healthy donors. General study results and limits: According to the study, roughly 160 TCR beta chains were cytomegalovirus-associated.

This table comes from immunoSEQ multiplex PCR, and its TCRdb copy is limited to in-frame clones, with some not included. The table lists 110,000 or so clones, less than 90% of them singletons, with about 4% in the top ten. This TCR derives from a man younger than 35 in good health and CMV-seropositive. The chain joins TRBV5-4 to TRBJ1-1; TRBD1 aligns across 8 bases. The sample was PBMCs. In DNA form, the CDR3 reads TGTGCCAGCAGCCTAGCGACAGGGGTCACTGAAGCTTTCTTT. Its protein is CASSLATGVTEAFF.